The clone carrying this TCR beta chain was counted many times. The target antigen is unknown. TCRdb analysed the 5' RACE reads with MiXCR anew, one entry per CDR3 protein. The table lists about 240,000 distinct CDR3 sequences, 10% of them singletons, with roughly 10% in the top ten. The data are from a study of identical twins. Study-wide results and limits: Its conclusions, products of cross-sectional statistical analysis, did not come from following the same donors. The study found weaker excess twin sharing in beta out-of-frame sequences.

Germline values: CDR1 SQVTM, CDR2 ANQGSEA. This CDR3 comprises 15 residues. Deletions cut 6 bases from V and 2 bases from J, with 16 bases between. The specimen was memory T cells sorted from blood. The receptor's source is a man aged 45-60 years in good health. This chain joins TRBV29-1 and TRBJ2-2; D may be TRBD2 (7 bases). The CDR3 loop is CSVREGGVNTGELFF. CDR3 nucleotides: TGCAGCGTCCGCGAGGGGGGGGTTAACACCGGGGAGCTGTTTTTT.